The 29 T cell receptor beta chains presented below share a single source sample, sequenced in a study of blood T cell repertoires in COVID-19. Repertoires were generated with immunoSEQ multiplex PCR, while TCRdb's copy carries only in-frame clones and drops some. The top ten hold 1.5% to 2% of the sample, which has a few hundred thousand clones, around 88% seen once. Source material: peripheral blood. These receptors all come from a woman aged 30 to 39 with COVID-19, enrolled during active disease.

CDR3 coding DNA: TGTGCCAGCAGTGGTGGTTTTGCGTCCTACGAGCAGTACGTC. As protein: CASSGGFASYEQYV. The V gene is TRBV2, the J gene TRBJ2-7; D is unresolved. CDR1 is SNHLY and CDR2 is FYNNEI in the germline V gene. V shed 4 bases and J shed 1 base, with 11 bases lying between them. This CDR3 is built from 14 residues.

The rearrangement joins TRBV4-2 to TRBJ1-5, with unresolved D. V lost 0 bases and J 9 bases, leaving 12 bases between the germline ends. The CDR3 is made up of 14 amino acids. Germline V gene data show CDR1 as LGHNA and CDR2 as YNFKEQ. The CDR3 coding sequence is TGTGCCAGCAGCCAAGATCGGGTTTTACGGCCCCAGCATTTT. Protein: CASSQDRVLRPQHF.

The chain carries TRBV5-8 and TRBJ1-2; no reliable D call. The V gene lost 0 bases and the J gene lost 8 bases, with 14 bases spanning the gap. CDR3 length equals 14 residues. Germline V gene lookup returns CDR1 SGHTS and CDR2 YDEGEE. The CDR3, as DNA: TGTGCCAGCAGCTTGGGCCCGTCGCGGTCCGGCTACACCTTC. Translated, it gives CASSLGPSRSGYTF.

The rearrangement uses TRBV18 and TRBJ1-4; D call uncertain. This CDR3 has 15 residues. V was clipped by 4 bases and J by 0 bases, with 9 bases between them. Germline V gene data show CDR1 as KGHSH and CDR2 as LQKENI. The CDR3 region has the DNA TGTGCCAGCTCACTCGCGGGTGCAACTAATGAAAAACTGTTTTTT. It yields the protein CASSLAGATNEKLFF.

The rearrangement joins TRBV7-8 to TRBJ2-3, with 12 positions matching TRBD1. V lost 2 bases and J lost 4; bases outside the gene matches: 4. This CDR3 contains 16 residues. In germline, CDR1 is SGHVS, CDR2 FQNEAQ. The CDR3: CASSLFGTGGADTQYF. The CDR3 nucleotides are TGTGCCAGCAGCTTATTTGGGACAGGGGGCGCAGATACGCAGTATTTT.

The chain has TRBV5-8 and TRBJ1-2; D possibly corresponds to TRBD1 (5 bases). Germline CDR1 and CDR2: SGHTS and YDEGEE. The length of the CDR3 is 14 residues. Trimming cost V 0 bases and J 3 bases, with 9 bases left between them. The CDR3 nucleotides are TGTGCCAGCAGCTTGGATTCGGGGGACTATGGCTACACCTTC. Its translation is CASSLDSGDYGYTF.

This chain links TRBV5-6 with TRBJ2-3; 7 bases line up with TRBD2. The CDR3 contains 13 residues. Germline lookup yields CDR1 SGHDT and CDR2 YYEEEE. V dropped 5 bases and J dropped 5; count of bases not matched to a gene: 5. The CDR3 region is CASRGSGVDTQYF. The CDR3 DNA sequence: TGTGCCAGCAGGGGGAGCGGGGTAGATACGCAGTATTTT.

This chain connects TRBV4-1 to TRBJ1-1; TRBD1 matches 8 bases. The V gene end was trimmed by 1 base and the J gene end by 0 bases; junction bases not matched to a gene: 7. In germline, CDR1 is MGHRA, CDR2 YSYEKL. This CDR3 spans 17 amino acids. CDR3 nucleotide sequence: TGCGCCAGCAGCCAAGGCGACAGGGGCGTCATGAACACTGAAGCTTTCTTT. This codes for CASSQGDRGVMNTEAFF.

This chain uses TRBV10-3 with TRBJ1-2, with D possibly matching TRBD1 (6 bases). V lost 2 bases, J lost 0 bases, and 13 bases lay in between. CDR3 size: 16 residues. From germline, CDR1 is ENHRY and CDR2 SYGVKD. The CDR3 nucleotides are TGTGCCATCAGTGAGCCACACAGGGTTACTAACTATGGCTACACCTTC. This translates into CAISEPHRVTNYGYTF.

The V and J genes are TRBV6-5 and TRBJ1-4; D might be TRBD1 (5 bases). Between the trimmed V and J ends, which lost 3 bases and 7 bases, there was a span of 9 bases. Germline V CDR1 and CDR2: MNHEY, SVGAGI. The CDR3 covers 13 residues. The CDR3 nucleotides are TGTGCCAGCAGTTATTACCAGGGTGAAAAACTGTTTTTT. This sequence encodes CASSYYQGEKLFF.

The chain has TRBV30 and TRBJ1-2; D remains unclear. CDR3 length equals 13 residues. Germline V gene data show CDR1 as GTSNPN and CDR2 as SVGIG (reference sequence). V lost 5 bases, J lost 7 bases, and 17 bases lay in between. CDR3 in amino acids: CAWFARLGSGYTF. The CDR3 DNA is TGTGCCTGGTTCGCACGCTTGGGCTCTGGCTACACCTTC.

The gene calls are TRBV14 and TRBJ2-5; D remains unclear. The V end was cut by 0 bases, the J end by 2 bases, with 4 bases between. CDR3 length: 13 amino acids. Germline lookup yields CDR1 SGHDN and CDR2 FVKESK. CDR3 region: CASSQDLQETQYF. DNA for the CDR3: TGTGCCAGCAGCCAAGATCTGCAAGAGACCCAGTACTTC.

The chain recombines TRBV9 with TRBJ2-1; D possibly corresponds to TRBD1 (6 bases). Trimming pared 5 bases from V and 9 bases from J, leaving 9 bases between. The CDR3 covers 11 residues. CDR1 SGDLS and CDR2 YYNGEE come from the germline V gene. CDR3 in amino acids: CASSGGSEQFF. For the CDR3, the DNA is TGTGCCAGCAGTGGGGGCAGTGAGCAGTTCTTC.

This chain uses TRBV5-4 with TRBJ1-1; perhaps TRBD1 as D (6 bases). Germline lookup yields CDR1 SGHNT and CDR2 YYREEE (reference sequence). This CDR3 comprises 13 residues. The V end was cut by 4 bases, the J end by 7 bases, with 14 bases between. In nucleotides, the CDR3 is TGTGCCAGCAGCGTCAGGGGAGTATTTGAAGCTTTCTTT. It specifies CASSVRGVFEAFF.

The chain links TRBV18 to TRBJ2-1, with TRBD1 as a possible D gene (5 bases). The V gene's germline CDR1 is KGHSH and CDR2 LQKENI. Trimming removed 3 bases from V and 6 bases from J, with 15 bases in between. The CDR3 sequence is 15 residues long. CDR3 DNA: TGTGCCAGCTCACCGACGATAGGGGCCGGCAATGAGCAGTTCTTC. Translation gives CASSPTIGAGNEQFF.

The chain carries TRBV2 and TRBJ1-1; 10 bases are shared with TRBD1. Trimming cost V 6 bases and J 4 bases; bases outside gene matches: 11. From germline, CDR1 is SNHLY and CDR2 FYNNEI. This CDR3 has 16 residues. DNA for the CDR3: TGTGCCAGCAGACAAGGGACAGGGGATTTGGGCACTGAAGCTTTCTTT. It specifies CASRQGTGDLGTEAFF.

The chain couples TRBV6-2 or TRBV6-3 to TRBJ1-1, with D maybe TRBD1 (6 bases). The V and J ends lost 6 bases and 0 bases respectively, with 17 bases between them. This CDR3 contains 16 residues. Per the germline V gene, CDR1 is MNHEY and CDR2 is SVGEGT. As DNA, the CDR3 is TGTGCCAGCAGCCTGCGCTCAGGGGTAATGAACACTGAAGCTTTCTTT. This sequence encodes CASSLRSGVMNTEAFF.

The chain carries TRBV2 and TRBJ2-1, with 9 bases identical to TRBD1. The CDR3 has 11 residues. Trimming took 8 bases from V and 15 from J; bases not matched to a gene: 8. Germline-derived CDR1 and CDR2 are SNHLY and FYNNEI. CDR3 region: CASRDRALGFF. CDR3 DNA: TGTGCCAGCCGGGACAGGGCGTTGGGGTTCTTC.

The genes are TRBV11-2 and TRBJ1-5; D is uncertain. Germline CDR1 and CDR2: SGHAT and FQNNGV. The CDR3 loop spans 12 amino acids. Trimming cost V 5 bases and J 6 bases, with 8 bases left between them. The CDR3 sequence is CASSLVGQPQHF. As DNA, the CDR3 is TGTGCCAGCAGCCTAGTCGGTCAGCCCCAGCATTTT.

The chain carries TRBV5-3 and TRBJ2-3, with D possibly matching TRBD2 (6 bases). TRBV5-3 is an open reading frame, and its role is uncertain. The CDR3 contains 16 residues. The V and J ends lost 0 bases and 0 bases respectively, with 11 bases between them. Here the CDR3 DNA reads TGTGCCAGAAGCTTGGCGGGAGATCAGAGCACAGATACGCAGTATTTT. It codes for CARSLAGDQSTDTQYF.

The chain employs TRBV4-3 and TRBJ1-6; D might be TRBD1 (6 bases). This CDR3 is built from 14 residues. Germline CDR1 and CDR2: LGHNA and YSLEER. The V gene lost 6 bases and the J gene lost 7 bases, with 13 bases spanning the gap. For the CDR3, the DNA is TGCGCCAGCAGGGAAGACAGGCGGAATTCACCCCTCCACTTT. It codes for CASREDRRNSPLHF.

CDR3 sequence reads: CASSPYGGDYTF. The DNA of the CDR3 is TGTGCCAGCTCACCGTACGGAGGGGACTACACCTTC. V gene TRBV18 combines with J gene TRBJ1-2; D perhaps matches TRBD1 (5 bases). The CDR3 is 12 amino acids. Between the trimmed V and J ends, which lost 3 bases and 10 bases, there was a span of 12 bases. Looked up from germline, CDR1 is KGHSH and CDR2 is LQKENI.

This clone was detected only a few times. This CDR3 is CASSFLIRGEAEAFF. The CDR3 nucleotides are TGTGCCAGCAGCTTTCTTATCAGGGGAGAGGCTGAAGCTTTCTTT. The chain couples TRBV11-2 to TRBJ1-1, with D possibly being TRBD1 (6 bases). V dropped 3 bases and J dropped 6 bases, with 17 bases sitting between them. This CDR3 spans 15 amino acids. Germline CDR1 and CDR2: SGHAT and FQNNGV.

CDR3 in amino acids: CASSIGQGIGSPLHF. Here the CDR3 DNA reads TGCGCCAGCAGCATTGGACAGGGGATAGGGTCACCCCTCCACTTT. The chain links TRBV5-1 to TRBJ1-6; 9 bases match TRBD1. Trimming removed 4 bases from V and 10 bases from J; junction bases left unmatched: 9. The CDR3 runs to 15 residues. Germline V CDR1 and CDR2: SGHRS, YFSETQ.

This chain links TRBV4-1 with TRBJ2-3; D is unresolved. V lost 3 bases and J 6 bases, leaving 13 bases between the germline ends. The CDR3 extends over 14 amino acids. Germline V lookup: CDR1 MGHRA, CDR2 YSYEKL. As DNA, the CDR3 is TGCGCCAGCAGCCAGGGCGTGGGTCTCGATACGCAGTATTTT. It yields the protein CASSQGVGLDTQYF.

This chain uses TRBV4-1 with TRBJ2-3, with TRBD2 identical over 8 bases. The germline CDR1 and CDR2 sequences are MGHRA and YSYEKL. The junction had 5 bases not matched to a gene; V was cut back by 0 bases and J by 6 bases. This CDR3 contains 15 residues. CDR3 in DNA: TGCGCCAGCAGCCAAGATTGGCTAGCGGGTGATACGCAGTATTTT. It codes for CASSQDWLAGDTQYF.

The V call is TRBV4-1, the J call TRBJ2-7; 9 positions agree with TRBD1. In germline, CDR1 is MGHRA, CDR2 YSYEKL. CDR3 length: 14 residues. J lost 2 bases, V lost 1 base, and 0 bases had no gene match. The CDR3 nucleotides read TGCGCCAGCAGCCAAGGACAGGGGGCCTACGAGCAGTACTTC. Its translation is CASSQGQGAYEQYF.

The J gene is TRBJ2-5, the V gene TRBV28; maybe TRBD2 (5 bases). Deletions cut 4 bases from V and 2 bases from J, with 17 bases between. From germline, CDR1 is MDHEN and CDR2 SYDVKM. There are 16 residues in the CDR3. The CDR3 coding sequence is TGTGCCAGCAGTTCCTACGGCGGAGGTAGGCAAGAGACCCAGTACTTC. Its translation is CASSSYGGGRQETQYF.

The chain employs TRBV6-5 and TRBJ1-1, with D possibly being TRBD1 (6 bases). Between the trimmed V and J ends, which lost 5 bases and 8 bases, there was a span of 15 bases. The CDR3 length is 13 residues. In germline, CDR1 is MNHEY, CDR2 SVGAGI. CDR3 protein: CASSPPWGREAFF. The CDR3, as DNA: TGTGCCAGCAGTCCCCCCTGGGGGCGAGAAGCTTTCTTT.